The 10 T cell receptor beta chains listed next were all sequenced from one sample in a study of T cell changes during pregnancy in multiple sclerosis. Only in-frame clones appear in the TCRdb table, and some are missing; sequencing was by immunoSEQ multiplex PCR. Counted here are about 47,000 clones, approximately 92% occurring once; the ten biggest clones make up 6.5% to 8.5%. Sequenced here: CD8+ T cells from peripheral blood mononuclear cells, sampled in the second trimester of pregnancy. Receptor source: a female donor with multiple sclerosis, enrolled in a pregnancy study.

The rearrangement uses TRBV7-9 and TRBJ2-7, with 7 positions matching TRBD1. V lost 5 bases, J lost 3 bases, and 4 bases stayed unmatched. Germline CDR1 SEHNR, CDR2 FQNEAQ (reference sequence). The CDR3 covers 13 residues. The CDR3 is CASSRQGDYEQYF. The CDR3, as DNA: TGTGCCAGCAGCCGCCAGGGGGACTACGAGCAGTACTTC.

This chain links TRBV7-8 with TRBJ2-1, with D perhaps TRBD2 (7 bases). Trimming removed 1 base at V and 8 bases at J, with 15 bases between. CDR3 length: 15 residues. Germline values: CDR1 SGHVS, CDR2 FQNEAQ. CDR3 DNA: TGTGCCAGCAGCTTAGAAGTGGGGGGGCAGTATGAGCAGTTCTTC. Protein sequence: CASSLEVGGQYEQFF.

The chain has TRBV5-4 and TRBJ1-1, with D unclear. Deletions cut 4 bases from V and 0 bases from J, with 19 bases between. The CDR3 contains 17 residues. CDR1 and CDR2 (germline): SGHNT, YYREEE (reference sequence). The CDR3 DNA sequence: TGTGCCAGCAGCCCGGGTCCCGCCAGTTCAATGAACACTGAAGCTTTCTTT. This encodes CASSPGPASSMNTEAFF.

The V call is TRBV19, the J call TRBJ2-1; 13 nucleotides align to TRBD2. J gave up 4 bases and V 5 bases, and 5 bases lay outside the gene matches. Germline V lookup: CDR1 LNHDA, CDR2 SQIVND (reference sequence). This CDR3 is built from 16 residues. The CDR3, as DNA: TGTGCCAGTAGTGCCGGGACTAGCGGGGCTTACAATGAGCAGTTCTTC. Amino acid sequence: CASSAGTSGAYNEQFF. Filled out from reference TRBV19 and TRBJ2-1, the complete variable domain reads DGGITQSPKYLFRKEGQNVTLSCEQNLNHDAMYWYRQDPGQGLRLIYYSQIVNDFQKGDIAEGYSVSREKKESFPLTVTSAQKNPTAFYLCASSAGTSGAYNEQFFGPGTRLTVL.

The table lists this clone with a count of one. V gene TRBV2 combines with J gene TRBJ2-6, with 10 bases fitting TRBD1. CDR3 size: 16 residues. V shed 6 bases, J shed 4 bases, and the junction held 6 bases outside the gene matches. Germline CDR1 and CDR2: SNHLY and FYNNEI. CDR3 DNA: TGTGCCAGCAGACGACAGGGGGCGCGAGGGGCCAACGTCCTGACTTTC. This encodes CASRRQGARGANVLTF.

The J gene is TRBJ1-1, the V gene TRBV6-1, with 10 bases that match TRBD1. Germline V CDR1 and CDR2: MNHNS, SASEGT. J gave up 3 bases and V 0 bases, and 4 bases lay outside the gene matches. This CDR3 is built from 16 residues. CDR3 sequence: CASSEAVGQGDTEAFF. As DNA, the CDR3 is TGTGCCAGCAGTGAAGCGGTCGGACAGGGGGACACTGAAGCTTTCTTT.

In the case of this clone: The germline gene is not matched at one end of the junction; a read error may be the cause. This sequence joins TRBV5-1 and TRBJ2-1; D perhaps matches TRBD1 (5 bases). Germline V gene data show CDR1 as SGHRS and CDR2 as YFSETQ. The length of the CDR3 is 12 residues. CDR3 DNA sequence: TGCGCCAGCACCTTGCAGGGCAATGAGCAGTTCTTC. Encoded protein: CASTLQGNEQFF.

The chain links TRBV11-2 to TRBJ2-7; 9 nucleotides align to TRBD1. The ends lost 5 bases at V and 9 bases at J; junction bases unmatched: 14. The CDR3 is made up of 15 amino acids. Germline CDR1 and CDR2: SGHAT and FQNNGV. CDR3 coding DNA: TGTGCCAGCAGCACGCACCTCGGGACAGGGTTGGGGCAGTACTTC. Translating it yields CASSTHLGTGLGQYF.

This sequence joins TRBV19 and TRBJ2-7; 10 bases match TRBD1. This CDR3 has 13 amino acids. With V trimmed by 7 bases and J by 4 bases, 4 bases remained unmatched. Germline assignment: CDR1 LNHDA and CDR2 SQIVND (reference sequence). This chain's CDR3 is CASTGTGAYEQYF. The CDR3 DNA follows: TGTGCCAGTACGGGGACAGGGGCTTACGAGCAGTACTTC.

The chain has TRBV10-1 and TRBJ1-1; D gene uncertain. V was shortened by 6 bases and J by 3 bases, with 14 bases between the two germline ends. Germline-derived CDR1 and CDR2 are WNHNN and SYGVQD (reference sequence). The CDR3 spans 14 residues. The CDR3 loop is CASSEKTPYTEAFF. The CDR3 DNA follows: TGCGCCAGCAGCGAAAAGACTCCCTACACTGAAGCTTTCTTT.